This T cell receptor (beta chain) was identified in a study of patients and donors after allogeneic stem cell transplantation (dated by TCRdb to 2019 to 2021). In the case of this clonotype: Its antigen is currently not known. One base away there is no much larger clone; base qualities are not given.

CDR1 SGHRS and CDR2 YFSETQ are derived from the germline V gene. The CDR3 spans 17 residues, from the cysteine through the phenylalanine. The sequence is cut down to CDR3 DNA, 51 bases in frame from base 1. Ends trimmed: V by 4 bases, J by 7 bases; bases unmatched to a gene: 11. The library came from RT-PCR. The sequencer listed for this sample is NextSeq 550. Through fastp at Q25 and MiXCR, TCRdb rebuilt clones from the public reads, retaining in-frame beta chains. Entries are consolidated by CDR3 protein sequence, retaining the most common genes and DNA. In all, the sample holds approximately 200,000 distinct CDR3 sequences, and about 40% of those were seen once. Of the sample, 25% to 35% falls within the top ten clones.

The origin of this receptor is a human donor who was either an allogeneic HSCT recipient or a stem cell or donor lymphocyte infusion donor (not recorded which). It is not recorded whose cells these are; they may come from a transplant donor. The chain was built from TRBV5-1 and TRBJ2-1, and TRBD2 matches 13 of the central bases. The sequenced material came from blood, either unsorted or a sorted T cell fraction (not recorded which). The DNA is as follows: TGCGCCAGCAGCCCCAGAGGCCCGGGACTAGCGGGAAATGAGCAGTTCTTC. Translated, it gives CASSPRGPGLAGNEQFF. With all but the CDR3 taken from the reference TRBV5-1 and TRBJ2-1 genes, the full variable domain is: KAGVTQTPRYLIKTRGQQVTLSCSPISGHRSVSWYQQTPGQGLQFLFEYFSETQRNKGNFPGRFSGRQFSNSRSEMNVSTLELGDSALYLCASSPRGPGLAGNEQFFGPGTRLTVL.